This T cell receptor beta chain was observed in a study of blood T cell repertoires in COVID-19. Study details: Italy, Spain and the United States were the sources of the convalescent and acute COVID-19 samples.

This CDR3 contains 19 residues. Germline assignment: CDR1 MNHEY and CDR2 SMNVEV (reference sequence). V lost 3 bases and J 0 bases, leaving 21 bases between the germline ends. Per the original methods: Amplification with reference gene primers provided the estimates of nucleated cell counts. Some clones are missing from TCRdb's copy, which holds only in-frame ones; the method was immunoSEQ multiplex PCR. V, J and clone size are those of that table, while D and trimming were read from the DNA. Found here are around 200,000 clones, about 86% of them singletons; the top ten hold approximately 14%. The V and J genes are TRBV27 and TRBJ2-4, with D maybe TRBD2 (6 bases). Sequencing was performed on peripheral blood. The clonotype was recovered from a man in his thirties or forties with active or convalescent COVID-19. The CDR3 DNA reads as TGTGCCAGCAGTTTCTCGGGACGGGGGAGTTTGCTAGCCAAAAACATTCAGTACTTC. This codes for CASSFSGRGSLLAKNIQYF.